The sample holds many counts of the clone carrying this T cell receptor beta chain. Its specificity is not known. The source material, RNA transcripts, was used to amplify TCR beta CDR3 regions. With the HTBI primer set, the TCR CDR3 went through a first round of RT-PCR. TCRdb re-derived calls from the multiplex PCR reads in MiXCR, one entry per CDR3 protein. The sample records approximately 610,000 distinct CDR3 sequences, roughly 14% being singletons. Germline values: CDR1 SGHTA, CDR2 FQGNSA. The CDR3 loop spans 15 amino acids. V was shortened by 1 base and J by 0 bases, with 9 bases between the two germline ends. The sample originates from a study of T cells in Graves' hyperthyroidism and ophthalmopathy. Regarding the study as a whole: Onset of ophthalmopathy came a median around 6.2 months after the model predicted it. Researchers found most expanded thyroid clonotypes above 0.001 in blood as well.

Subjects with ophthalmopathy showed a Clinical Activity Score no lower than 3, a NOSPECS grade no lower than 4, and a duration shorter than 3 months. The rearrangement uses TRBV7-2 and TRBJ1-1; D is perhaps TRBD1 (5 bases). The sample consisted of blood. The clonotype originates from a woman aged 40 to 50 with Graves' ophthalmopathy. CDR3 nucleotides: TGTGCCAGCAGCTTAGTCGGGGGAATGAACACTGAAGCTTTCTTT. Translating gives CASSLVGGMNTEAFF.